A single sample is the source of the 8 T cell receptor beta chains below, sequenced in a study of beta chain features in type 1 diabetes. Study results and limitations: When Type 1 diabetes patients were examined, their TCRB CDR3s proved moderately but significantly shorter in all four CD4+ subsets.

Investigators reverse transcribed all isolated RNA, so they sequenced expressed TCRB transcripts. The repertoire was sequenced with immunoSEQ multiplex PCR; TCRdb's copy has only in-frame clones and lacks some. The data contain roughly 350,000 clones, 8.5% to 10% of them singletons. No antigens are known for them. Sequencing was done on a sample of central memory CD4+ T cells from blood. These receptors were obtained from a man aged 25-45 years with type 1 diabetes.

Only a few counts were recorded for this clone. CDR3 nucleotide sequence: TGTGCCAGCAGTTACTCTCCGGGACAGGGATTGTATGGCTACACCTTC. Protein: CASSYSPGQGLYGYTF. The rearrangement joins TRBV6-5 to TRBJ1-2, with TRBD1 matching 9 bases. V was clipped by 0 bases and J by 5 bases; unmatched bases: 7. CDR3 length equals 16 residues. Germline CDR1 MNHEY, CDR2 SVGAGI.

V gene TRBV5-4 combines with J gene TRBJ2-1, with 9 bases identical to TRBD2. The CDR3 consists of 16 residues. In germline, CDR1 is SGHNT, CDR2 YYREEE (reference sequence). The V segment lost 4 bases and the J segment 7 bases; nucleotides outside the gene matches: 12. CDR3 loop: CASSPRGGREVNEQFF. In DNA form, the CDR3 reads TGTGCCAGCAGCCCGCGGGGCGGGAGGGAAGTGAATGAGCAGTTCTTC.

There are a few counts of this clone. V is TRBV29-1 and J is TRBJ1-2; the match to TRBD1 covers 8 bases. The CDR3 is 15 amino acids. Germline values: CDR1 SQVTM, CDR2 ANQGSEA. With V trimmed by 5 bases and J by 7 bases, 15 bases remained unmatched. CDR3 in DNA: TGCAGCGTTTCCTACCAGTGGACAGGGCAAGGTGGCTACACCTTC. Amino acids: CSVSYQWTGQGGYTF.

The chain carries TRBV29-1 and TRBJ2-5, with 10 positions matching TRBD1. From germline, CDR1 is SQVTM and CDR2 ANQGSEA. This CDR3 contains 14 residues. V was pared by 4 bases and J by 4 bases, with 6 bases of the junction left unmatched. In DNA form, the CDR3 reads TGCAGCGTTGGACAGGGGGCGGGAGGAGAGACCCAGTACTTC. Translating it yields CSVGQGAGGETQYF.

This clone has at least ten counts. The CDR3 sequence: CASRTGRGEQFF. Here the CDR3 DNA reads TGTGCCAGCAGGACAGGGAGGGGTGAGCAGTTCTTC. This rearrangement joins TRBV6-5 to TRBJ2-1; D is possibly TRBD1 or TRBD2 (7 bases each). Germline loops: CDR1 MNHEY, CDR2 SVGAGI. The CDR3 is 12 residues long. The ends were cut back, 6 bases at V and 9 bases at J, with 12 bases in the middle.

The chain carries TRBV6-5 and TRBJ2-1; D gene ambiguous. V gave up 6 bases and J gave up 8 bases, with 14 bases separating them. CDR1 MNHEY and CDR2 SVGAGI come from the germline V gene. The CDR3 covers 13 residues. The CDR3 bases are TGTGCCAGCAGCCCTAGACTTTTGTATGAGCAGTTCTTC. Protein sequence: CASSPRLLYEQFF.

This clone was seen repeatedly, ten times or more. The CDR3 spells CATSRGSEQETQYF. In nucleotides, the CDR3 is TGTGCCACCAGCAGAGGTAGCGAGCAAGAGACCCAGTACTTC. This chain joins TRBV15 and TRBJ2-5; tentatively, D is TRBD2 (5 bases). Germline CDR1 and CDR2: LNHNV and YYDKDF (reference sequence). This CDR3 has 14 amino acids. V lost 1 base, J lost 2 bases, and 8 bases lay in between.

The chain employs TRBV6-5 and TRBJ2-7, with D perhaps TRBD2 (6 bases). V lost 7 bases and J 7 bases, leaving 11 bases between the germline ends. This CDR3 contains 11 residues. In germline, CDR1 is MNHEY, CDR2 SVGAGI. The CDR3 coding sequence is TGTGCCAGCAATCAAGGGAGGGAGCAGTACTTC. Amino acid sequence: CASNQGREQYF.